A selection of T cell receptor beta chains follows, all from one sample in a study of OX40 agonist ivuxolimab in advanced cancers. Sequencing used immunoSEQ multiplex PCR; TCRdb keeps in-frame clones, though not all of them. The sample shows about 80,000 clones, about 88% of them seen only once. Sequencing was performed on CD4+ or CD8+ T cells sorted from blood, taken in a trial of the OX40 agonist ivuxolimab. The receptors were sampled from an adult with an advanced solid tumor such as melanoma, head and neck, liver or kidney cancer. The CDR3 runs from the conserved cysteine through the conserved F or W. Fields, in order: clone size, CDR3 length, J gene, V gene, D gene, CDR3 protein, CDR3 DNA. The D gene is left open where the match is weak. The size of a clone is reported for some rows only, either as once, few or many, or as a class for expanded clones.

>NA|18|TRBJ2-7|TRBV2|TRBD2
CASRLGTSGGNVLYEQYF
TGTGCCAGCAGGCTCGGGACTAGCGGGGGGAACGTACTCTACGAGCAGTACTTC
>NA|14|TRBJ2-3|TRBV5-4|NA
CASSSWDGEDTQYF
TGTGCCAGCAGCTCTTGGGACGGCGAAGATACGCAGTATTTT
>NA|13|TRBJ2-1|TRBV7-3|NA
CASSLGSNNEQFF
TGTGCCAGCAGCTTAGGCTCCAACAATGAGCAGTTCTTC
>NA|17|TRBJ2-2|TRBV5-1|NA
CASSLLPDAPNTGELFF
TGCGCCAGCAGCTTGTTGCCGGACGCCCCCAACACCGGGGAGCTGTTTTTT
>NA|15|TRBJ1-6|TRBV28|TRBD1
CASREGRGQNSPLHF
TGTGCCAGCAGGGAAGGGCGGGGACAGAATTCACCCCTCCACTTT
>NA|15|TRBJ1-4|TRBV2|NA
CASSETPALNEKLFF
TGTGCCAGCAGTGAAACACCAGCGTTAAATGAAAAACTGTTTTTT
>NA|14|TRBJ1-5|TRBV7-8|TRBD1
CASSAGTVMLPQHF
TGTGCCAGCAGCGCCGGGACAGTCATGTTGCCCCAGCATTTT
>NA|15|TRBJ1-2|TRBV18|NA
CASSPDGTADYGYTF
TGTGCCAGCTCACCGGACGGGACGGCCGACTATGGCTACACCTTC
>NA|16|TRBJ1-4|TRBV4-3|NA
CASSQGQARFGEKLFF
TGCGCCAGCAGCCAGGGGCAGGCGAGGTTTGGTGAAAAACTGTTTTTT
>NA|13|TRBJ1-2|TRBV27|NA
CASSPRGRLGYTF
TGTGCCAGCAGCCCGCGGGGGCGACTTGGCTACACCTTC
>NA|14|TRBJ2-3|TRBV7-7|TRBD1
CASSLGQGADTQYF
TGTGCTAGCAGCCTGGGACAGGGCGCAGATACGCAGTATTTT
>NA|14|TRBJ2-2|TRBV18|NA
CASSPRVIMEELFF
TGTGCCAGCTCCCCCCGGGTGATCATGGAGGAGCTGTTTTTT
>few|15|TRBJ1-3|TRBV6-5|NA
CASSYRWSSGNTIYF
TGTGCCAGCAGTTACAGGTGGAGCTCTGGAAACACCATATATTTT
>NA|16|TRBJ2-5|TRBV5-1|TRBD2
CASSLVLAGDVKTQYF
TGCGCCAGCAGCTTAGTTCTAGCGGGGGACGTGAAGACCCAGTACTTC
>NA|14|TRBJ2-7|TRBV7-2|NA
CASSTTWGVGEQYF
TGTGCCAGCAGCACTACTTGGGGGGTTGGCGAGCAGTACTTC
>NA|14|TRBJ2-7|TRBV18|TRBD1
CASSPAGQGHEQYF
TGTGCCAGCTCACCAGCGGGACAGGGCCACGAGCAGTACTTC
>NA|14|TRBJ2-6|TRBV6-6|NA
CAIRQHSGANVLTF
TGTGCCATACGACAACACTCTGGGGCCAACGTCCTGACTTTC
>NA|12|TRBJ1-2|TRBV7-2|NA
CASSLSHYGYTF
TGTGCCAGCAGCCTATCCCACTATGGCTACACCTTC
>NA|15|TRBJ1-3|TRBV5-4|TRBD1
CASSPDRAVGNTIYF
TGTGCCAGCAGCCCGGACAGGGCGGTGGGGAACACCATATATTTT
>NA|13|TRBJ1-2|TRBV28|NA
CASSLSSPGSYTF
TGTGCCAGCAGTTTATCCTCCCCGGGTAGCTACACCTTC
>NA|16|TRBJ1-3|TRBV9|TRBD1
CASSVGQGYSGNTIYF
TGTGCCAGCAGCGTAGGACAGGGGTACTCTGGAAACACCATATATTTT
>NA|11|TRBJ1-2|TRBV28|NA
CASSYSYGYTF
TGTGCCAGCAGCTACAGTTATGGCTACACCTTC
>few|14|TRBJ1-4|TRBV7-9|NA
CASSLGHSGEKLFF
TGTGCCAGCAGCTTGGGACATTCGGGCGAAAAACTGTTTTTT
>few|15|TRBJ2-7|TRBV2|NA
CASSPTSGGYYEQYF
TGTGCCAGCAGTCCGACTAGTGGGGGGTACTACGAGCAGTACTTC
>NA|13|TRBJ1-1|TRBV28|NA
CASSLSDHRGAFF
TGTGCCAGCAGTTTATCGGACCACCGGGGAGCTTTCTTT
>NA|14|TRBJ2-1|TRBV7-9|NA
CASMGRSSYNEQFF
TGTGCCAGCATGGGACGTAGCTCCTACAATGAGCAGTTCTTC
>NA|14|TRBJ2-5|TRBV11-3|NA
CASSLGGIQETQYF
TGTGCCAGCAGCTTAGGGGGGATCCAAGAGACCCAGTACTTC
>NA|13|TRBJ2-5|TRBV27|TRBD1
CASSLDRVGTQYF
TGTGCCAGCAGTTTAGACAGGGTAGGGACCCAGTACTTC
>NA|15|TRBJ2-3|TRBV5-1|NA
CASSSQGGASDTQYF
TGCGCCAGCAGCTCCCAAGGGGGGGCTTCTGATACGCAGTATTTT
>NA|14|TRBJ1-1|TRBV7-2|NA
CASSFPGPGSEAFF
TGTGCCAGCAGCTTCCCTGGCCCAGGGAGTGAAGCTTTCTTT
>once|15|TRBJ2-3|TRBV5-1|TRBD1
CASSLRQGATDTQYF
TGCGCCAGCAGCTTGCGACAGGGGGCAACAGATACGCAGTATTTT
>NA|13|TRBJ2-2|TRBV5-1|NA
CASSLGATGELFF
TGCGCCAGCAGCTTGGGGGCCACCGGGGAGCTGTTTTTT
>NA|13|TRBJ2-7|TRBV15|TRBD1
CATSRGQGREQYF
TGTGCCACCAGCAGAGGACAGGGACGCGAGCAGTACTTC
>NA|14|TRBJ2-7|TRBV2|NA
CASYKWGGRYEQYF
TGTGCCAGTTATAAGTGGGGGGGCAGATACGAGCAGTACTTC
>NA|14|TRBJ2-3|TRBV4-2|NA
CASTPSGATDTQYF
TGTGCCAGCACCCCCTCAGGGGCCACAGATACGCAGTATTTT
>once|14|TRBJ2-2|TRBV2|NA
CASLRNLYTGELFF
TGTGCCAGCCTCCGGAACCTTTACACCGGGGAGCTGTTTTTT
>once|14|TRBJ2-1|TRBV5-1|TRBD1
CASSRQGVDNEQFF
TGCGCCAGCAGTCGGCAGGGGGTTGACAATGAGCAGTTCTTC
>NA|13|TRBJ1-5|TRBV6-1|NA
CASSAQVNQPQHF
TGTGCCAGCAGTGCTCAGGTTAATCAGCCCCAGCATTTT
>NA|16|TRBJ1-1|TRBV5-4|NA
CASSLVGRGLNTEAFF
TGTGCCAGCAGCTTGGTGGGCAGGGGATTGAACACTGAAGCTTTCTTT
>few|13|TRBJ2-7|TRBV28|NA
CASCRSPAYEQYF
TGTGCCAGCTGCCGATCTCCGGCCTACGAGCAGTACTTC
>NA|17|TRBJ2-5|TRBV11-2|NA
CASSLSQMGGTQETQYF
TGTGCCAGCAGCTTAAGCCAGATGGGGGGCACCCAAGAGACCCAGTACTTC
>few|14|TRBJ2-1|TRBV11-3|TRBD1
CASSLMGQGNEQFF
TGTGCCAGCAGCTTGATGGGACAGGGCAATGAGCAGTTCTTC
>NA|16|TRBJ2-3|TRBV6-6|NA
CASSYSSRGATDTQYF
TGTGCCAGCAGTTACTCGTCGAGGGGGGCCACAGATACGCAGTATTTT
>NA|15|TRBJ2-5|TRBV15|NA
CATSRDRQGWETQYF
TGTGCCACCAGCAGAGATCGGCAGGGATGGGAGACCCAGTACTTC
>NA|16|TRBJ2-1|TRBV7-2|TRBD2
CASSFEAGGTYNEQFF
TGTGCCAGCAGCTTCGAAGCGGGGGGTACCTACAATGAGCAGTTCTTC
>NA|15|TRBJ2-1|TRBV9|TRBD1
CASSLLQGTSNEQFF
TGTGCCAGCAGCCTGTTACAGGGGACGAGTAATGAGCAGTTCTTC
>NA|15|TRBJ2-5|TRBV2|NA
CASSERESYGETQYF
TGTGCCAGCAGTGAACGGGAGTCCTATGGGGAGACCCAGTACTTC
>NA|15|TRBJ1-5|TRBV19|TRBD1
CASSTGQGGNQPQHF
TGTGCCAGTAGTACCGGACAGGGAGGGAATCAGCCCCAGCATTTT
>NA|18|TRBJ2-7|TRBV11-3|NA
CASSLDIGGHPSSYEQYF
TGTGCCAGCAGCTTAGATATTGGAGGGCACCCTAGCTCCTACGAGCAGTACTTC
>NA|13|TRBJ2-5|TRBV7-2|NA
CASSLSLGETQYF
TGTGCCAGCAGCTTATCCCTGGGGGAGACCCAGTACTTC
>NA|17|TRBJ2-3|TRBV5-1|TRBD2
CASSVGTSGGPVDTQYF
TGCGCCAGCAGCGTCGGGACTAGCGGGGGGCCGGTGGATACGCAGTATTTT
>few|14|TRBJ1-6|TRBV5-1|NA
CASSPGTHNSPLHF
TGCGCCAGCAGCCCTGGGACCCATAATTCACCCCTCCACTTT
>NA|15|TRBJ2-1|TRBV7-2|NA
CASSLMAGANNEQFF
TGTGCCAGCAGCTTAATGGCGGGGGCTAACAATGAGCAGTTCTTC
>NA|13|TRBJ1-4|TRBV7-2|NA
CASSLDLDEKLFF
TGTGCCAGCAGCTTAGACCTGGATGAAAAACTGTTTTTT